A selection of T cell receptor beta chains follows, all from one sample in a study of CD8 T cells in ankylosing spondylitis. Using its own MiXCR run on the 5' RACE reads, TCRdb lists one record per CDR3 protein. The sample holds about 420,000 distinct CDR3 sequences; 20% to 25% are singletons and the top ten take about 16%. The sample taken for sequencing was blood, either unsorted or a sorted T cell fraction (not recorded which). The source is a male donor with ankylosing spondylitis. Both conserved end residues are part of each CDR3. Each record gives: J gene, clone size, D gene, V gene, CDR3 protein, CDR3 DNA. D genes are given only for firm matches. Expanded clones are given a class, and other clones once, few, many or no size at all.

TRBJ1-5,few,NA,TRBV12-3/TRBV12-4,CASSSRQYSQPQHF,TGTGCCAGCAGTTCTCGACAGTATAGTCAGCCCCAGCATTTT
TRBJ1-1,few,TRBD1,TRBV20-1,CSAEQGATGTEAFF,TGCAGTGCTGAACAGGGGGCTACAGGCACTGAAGCTTTCTTT
TRBJ2-5,many,TRBD1,TRBV12-3/TRBV12-4,CASSIHRGETQYF,TGTGCCAGCAGTATTCACAGGGGAGAGACCCAGTACTTC
TRBJ1-1,NA,NA,TRBV7-3,CASSEMGDGNTEAFF,TGTGCCAGCAGCGAAATGGGGGACGGGAACACTGAAGCTTTCTTT
TRBJ2-2,NA,NA,TRBV5-1,CASSVTSSGGELFF,TGCGCCAGCAGCGTAACTAGCAGTGGCGGGGAGCTGTTTTTT
TRBJ1-5,NA,TRBD1,TRBV12-3/TRBV12-4,CASRPGTGPGPQHF,TGTGCCAGCAGGCCTGGGACAGGTCCGGGGCCCCAGCATTTT
TRBJ2-5,NA,TRBD1,TRBV28,CASYQQGTETQYF,TGTGCCAGTTACCAACAGGGGACGGAGACCCAGTACTTC
TRBJ1-5,few,TRBD1,TRBV2,CASSPSWDRGDQPQHF,TGTGCCAGCAGCCCCTCCTGGGACAGGGGCGACCAGCCCCAGCATTTT
TRBJ2-5,NA,NA,TRBV7-2,CASSLAGASVETQYF,TGTGCCAGCAGCTTAGCGGGGGCATCTGTGGAGACCCAGTACTTC
TRBJ2-6,NA,NA,TRBV10-3,CAIKPRDNSGANVLTF,TGTGCCATCAAACCGCGGGACAACTCTGGGGCCAACGTCCTGACTTTC